This paragraph covers one T cell receptor (beta chain) sequence. What it binds is unknown. This record belongs to a study of cytomegalovirus exposure and HLA in healthy donors. This PCR relied on a set of 60 Vbeta primers and 13 Jbeta primers. Only in-frame clones appear in the TCRdb table, and some are missing; sequencing was by immunoSEQ multiplex PCR. Here the sample spans approximately 130,000 clones, roughly four fifths being singletons. Donors likely had unrecorded immune exposures despite being nominally healthy when sampled. The study, taken as a whole, reports: Later analysis associated a missense DCLRE1C variant with TCR beta V- and J-gene trimming.

The origin of this receptor is a young man in good health and CMV-seronegative. The source material was PBMCs.

The CDR3 here is CASSRVHYSGANVLTF. CDR3 bases: TGCGCCAGCAGTCGGGTTCATTACTCTGGGGCCAACGTCCTGACTTTC. The chain has TRBV5-1 and TRBJ2-6, with D unresolved. This CDR3 spans 16 amino acids. CDR1 SGHRS and CDR2 YFSETQ come from the germline V gene. Trimming cost V 5 bases and J 0 bases, with 12 bases left between them.